This T cell receptor beta chain was identified during a study of blood T cell repertoires in COVID-19. Across the study: The study drew acute and convalescent COVID-19 samples from the United States, Italy and Spain. Sources were T cells, B-cell-depleted T cells, or PBMCs; the material itself was cDNA or gDNA.

Original processing notes: Amplifying reference gene primers gave estimates of nucleated cell counts. Assay: immunoSEQ multiplex PCR; the TCRdb copy retains only in-frame clones and omits some. The V and J calls and clone size were taken over from that table, and D and trimming were inferred from the DNA. The profile shows fewer than 250,000 clones, roughly nine tenths of them singletons. The germline CDR1 and CDR2 sequences are MDHEN and SYDVKM. The ends were cut back, 3 bases at V and 4 bases at J, with 12 bases in the middle. This CDR3 is built from 14 residues. The sequencing input was PBMCs or T cells enriched from blood (not recorded which). This receptor was taken from a woman younger than 35 who had recovered from COVID-19. V is TRBV28 and J is TRBJ1-2; D is possibly TRBD1 (5 bases). Here the CDR3 reads CASSFPDRFYGYTF. DNA for the CDR3: TGTGCCAGCAGTTTTCCTGACAGATTCTATGGCTACACCTTC.